This is a list of T cell receptor beta chains from one sample in a study of control samples from healthy donors and cancer patients. Method: immunoSEQ multiplex PCR; TCRdb's copy keeps in-frame clones and lacks some. Of about 120,000 clones in the sample, more than 75% were seen once. Sequenced: blood. These receptor sequences come from a woman between 65 and 79 years old in good health. Each CDR3 is given with its conserved first and last residue. D genes are given only for firm matches. The size entry is marked missing in some rows and otherwise reads once, few, many or a size class.

TRBV27	.	TRBJ1-2	.	TGTGCCAGCAGTTTAAGCAGTCTCAACTATGGCTACACCTTC	CASSLSSLNYGYTF
TRBV5-1	.	TRBJ1-6	once	TGCGCCAGCAGCTTGGACAGGACAGCCTATTCACCCCTCCACTTT	CASSLDRTAYSPLHF
TRBV6-2/TRBV6-3	.	TRBJ1-2	once	TGTGCCAGCAGTTACAGCCTAACTAACTATGGCTACACCTTC	CASSYSLTNYGYTF
TRBV5-1	.	TRBJ2-5	.	TGCGCCAGCACCCGGACAGAGGGAGAGACCCAGTACTTC	CASTRTEGETQYF
TRBV5-4	.	TRBJ2-7	.	TGTGCCAGCAGCTTGGCCACAACCTCCTACGAGCAGTACTTC	CASSLATTSYEQYF
TRBV6-4	TRBD1	TRBJ1-2	few	TGTGCCAGCAGTGACTCCGCAGGGGGGGACTATGGCTACACCTTC	CASSDSAGGDYGYTF
TRBV28	.	TRBJ1-5	.	TGTGCCAGCATATCCGGACAGAGAAATCAGCCCCAGCATTTT	CASISGQRNQPQHF
TRBV2	.	TRBJ1-1	.	TGTGCCAGCAGGAGGGAGATTAACACTGAAGCTTTCTTT	CASRREINTEAFF
TRBV19	TRBD2	TRBJ2-3	.	TGTGCCAGTAGAGCTGGACTAGCAATCACAGATACGCAGTATTTT	CASRAGLAITDTQYF
TRBV7-2	.	TRBJ2-1	.	TGTGCCAGCAGCTTAGTTGGGCACAATGAGCAGTTCTTC	CASSLVGHNEQFF
TRBV20-1	.	TRBJ1-2	.	TGCAGTGCTAGGATCAGCTATGGCTACACCTTC	CSARISYGYTF
TRBV18	.	TRBJ2-7	.	TGTGCCAGCTCACCATACGCGGAAAGCTCCTACGAGCAGTACTTC	CASSPYAESSYEQYF
TRBV5-7	.	TRBJ1-1	.	TGTGCCAGCAGCTTGTGGGGGGTGGCGAACACTGAAGCTTTCTTT	CASSLWGVANTEAFF
TRBV5-1	TRBD1	TRBJ2-2	many	TGCGCCAGCAGCCGTCCAGGGGGTGACACCGGGGAGCTGTTTTTT	CASSRPGGDTGELFF
TRBV9	.	TRBJ2-5	.	TGTGCCAGCAGCCCTTCGACATCCTCGTGGCAGACCCAGTACTTC	CASSPSTSSWQTQYF
TRBV2	TRBD1	TRBJ1-2	once	TGTGCCAGCAAGGGACAGGGATATGGCTACACCTTC	CASKGQGYGYTF
TRBV7-9	.	TRBJ2-4	few	TGTGCCAGCAGCTTACAGGGAGGAGCCAAAAACATTCAGTACTTC	CASSLQGGAKNIQYF
TRBV5-4	TRBD1	TRBJ1-2	.	TGTGCCAGCAGCTACCCTACTTTGACAGGGTCCTATGGCTACACCTTC	CASSYPTLTGSYGYTF
TRBV29-1	.	TRBJ1-1	.	TGCAGCGTTGTCCGGGGGCAGGTAACTTTCTTT	CSVVRGQVTFF
TRBV7-9	.	TRBJ2-7	.	TGTGCCAGCAGCACGGGGCGAGCCTACGAGCAGTACTTC	CASSTGRAYEQYF
TRBV19	.	TRBJ1-3	.	TGTGCCAGTAGGAGCTCTGGAAACACCATATATTTT	CASRSSGNTIYF